Below are 31 T cell receptor beta chains sequenced from a single sample in a study of blood T cell repertoires in COVID-19. Sequencing was performed with immunoSEQ multiplex PCR; in TCRdb, only in-frame clones are kept and a portion is missing. The table shows under 70,000 clones, with around 89% occurring only once. Material for sequencing was peripheral blood. The origin of the receptors is a man in his sixties with active COVID-19.

J is TRBJ2-7 and V is TRBV12-3 or TRBV12-4, with unresolved D. The CDR3 totals 13 residues. Deletions cut 2 bases from V and 2 bases from J, with 7 bases between. For the CDR3, the DNA is TGTGCCAGCAGTTTATCCGCTACCTACGAGCAGTACTTC. Translation: CASSLSATYEQYF.

The chain uses TRBV11-2 and TRBJ1-2, with D possibly being TRBD1 (6 bases). From germline, CDR1 is SGHAT and CDR2 FQNNGV. The CDR3 contains 13 residues. Trimming cost V 0 bases and J 8 bases, with 10 bases left between them. The chain's CDR3 is CASSLDRGRGYTF. The DNA for the CDR3 is TGTGCCAGCAGCTTAGACAGGGGCAGGGGCTACACCTTC. Combining the CDR3 with reference TRBV11-2 and TRBJ1-2 gives the whole variable domain EAGVAQSPRYKIIEKRQSVAFWCNPISGHATLYWYQQILGQGPKLLIQFQNNGVVDDSQLPKDRFSAERLKGVDSTLKIQPAKLEDSAVYLCASSLDRGRGYTFGSGTRLTVV.

This chain connects TRBV18 to TRBJ2-7; 12 bases match TRBD1. The CDR3 totals 15 residues. The V and J ends lost 3 bases and 5 bases, in that order; junction bases with no gene match: 5. CDR1 and CDR2 from the germline V gene are KGHSH and LQKENI. CDR3 coding DNA: TGTGCCAGCTCACCCGGGGACAGGGGGCGCCACGAGCAGTACTTC. Residues: CASSPGDRGRHEQYF.

The chain combines TRBV10-3 with TRBJ2-2; 9 nucleotides match TRBD1. This CDR3 is 18 amino acids long. V shed 6 bases, J shed 7 bases, and the junction held 18 bases outside the gene matches. Germline CDR1 is ENHRY and CDR2 is SYGVKD. The CDR3 sequence is CAISIKDLTGGAGGELFF. In DNA, the CDR3 is TGTGCCATCAGCATAAAAGACTTAACAGGGGGCGCCGGCGGGGAGCTGTTTTTT.

The rearrangement uses TRBV18 and TRBJ2-4; 8 bases align to TRBD1. The trim removed 5 bases at V and 3 bases at J, leaving 15 bases unmatched. The CDR3 spans 18 residues. Germline assignment: CDR1 KGHSH and CDR2 LQKENI. CDR3 nucleotides: TGTGCCAGCTCATTCCCCCCCGGACAGGGTAGTGGCAAAAACATTCAGTACTTC. This gives the protein CASSFPPGQGSGKNIQYF.

This clone was seen only a few times. J is TRBJ2-7 and V is TRBV24-1; D not certain. Germline loops: CDR1 KGHDR, CDR2 SFDVKD. Trimming stripped 1 base from V and 5 bases from J, with 11 bases between. The CDR3 runs to 14 residues. CDR3 bases: TGTGCCACCAGTGATTTAGCTAGGTCTGACGAGCAGTACTTC. It encodes CATSDLARSDEQYF.

The V gene is TRBV7-2, the J gene TRBJ2-3; TRBD2 aligns across 9 bases. CDR1 is SGHTA and CDR2 is FQGNSA in the germline V gene. V gave up 2 bases and J gave up 4 bases; unmatched junction bases: 4. This CDR3 contains 15 residues. The CDR3 nucleotides read TGTGCCAGCAGCTTAAGGCGGGGGGGAGCAGATACGCAGTATTTT. This sequence encodes CASSLRRGGADTQYF.

This clone was seen a handful of times. The chain links TRBV7-2 to TRBJ2-3; maybe TRBD1 (6 bases). CDR1 SGHTA and CDR2 FQGNSA come from the germline V gene. The CDR3 is 14 residues long. Trimming cost V 5 bases and J 1 base, with 10 bases left between them. CDR3 nucleotide sequence: TGTGCCAGCAGCCTACGGACAGGCACAGATACGCAGTATTTT. Translated, it gives CASSLRTGTDTQYF.

V gene TRBV28 combines with J gene TRBJ2-5; 16 bases map to TRBD2. V gave up 2 bases and J gave up 2 bases; unmatched junction bases: 8. This CDR3 has 19 residues. Germline V gene data show CDR1 as MDHEN and CDR2 as SYDVKM. As DNA, the CDR3 is TGTGCCAGCAGTTTACGGCCGGGACTAGCGGGGGGGGTACAAGAGACCCAGTACTTC. The encoded protein is CASSLRPGLAGGVQETQYF.

The J gene is TRBJ1-1, the V gene TRBV3-1 (or the pseudogene TRBV3-2); maybe TRBD1 (6 bases). Looked up from germline, CDR1 is LGHDT and CDR2 is YNNKEL (reference sequence). Trimming took 3 bases from V and 3 from J, leaving 17 bases between them. The CDR3 contains 16 residues. The CDR3 sequence: CASSHGGARWDTEAFF. CDR3 bases: TGTGCCAGCAGCCACGGGGGGGCCAGGTGGGACACTGAAGCTTTCTTT.

The chain uses TRBV6-5 and TRBJ1-2; 11 bases are shared with TRBD1. J was trimmed by 7 bases and V by 6 bases; bases with no gene match: 10. The CDR3 is 15 amino acids. Per germline, CDR1 MNHEY and CDR2 SVGAGI. The CDR3 sequence: CASRDPGQGARGYTF. The CDR3 DNA is TGTGCCAGCAGGGATCCCGGACAGGGGGCGCGTGGCTACACCTTC.

This clone came up a few times. The gene calls are TRBV7-3 and TRBJ2-7, with D unresolved. The CDR3 loop spans 13 amino acids. Germline assignment: CDR1 SGHTA and CDR2 FQGTGA. V dropped 5 bases and J dropped 2 bases, with 10 bases sitting between them. This CDR3 reads CASSTGKTYEQYF. For the CDR3, the DNA is TGTGCCAGCAGCACCGGTAAAACCTACGAGCAGTACTTC.

The chain employs TRBV3-1 (or the pseudogene TRBV3-2) and TRBJ2-5; D gene uncertain. Between the trimmed V and J ends, which lost 3 bases and 0 bases, there was a span of 5 bases. The CDR3 length is 13 residues. CDR1 is LGHDT and CDR2 is YNNKEL in the germline V gene (reference sequence). For the CDR3, the DNA is TGTGCCAGCAGCCACGAGTACCAAGAGACCCAGTACTTC. Encoded protein: CASSHEYQETQYF.

V usage is TRBV2 and J usage is TRBJ1-4; the D gene is possibly TRBD1 (5 bases). CDR3 size: 15 residues. Germline CDR1 and CDR2: SNHLY and FYNNEI. V lost 5 bases and J lost 4, with 14 bases in between. Written as DNA, the CDR3 is TGTGCCAGCAGTACGCAGGGTAGGATTAATGAAAAACTGTTTTTT. Encoded protein: CASSTQGRINEKLFF.

The chain employs TRBV6-5 and TRBJ2-2; D is unclear. This CDR3 has 14 amino acids. Germline CDR1 reads MNHEY; CDR2 reads SVGAGI. V gave up 6 bases and J gave up 1 base, with 9 bases separating them. CDR3 nucleotides: TGTGCCAGCAGAATAACAAAGAACACCGGGGAGCTGTTTTTT. Its protein product is CASRITKNTGELFF.

The chain carries TRBV7-8 and TRBJ2-7; 12 bases line up with TRBD2. The J segment lost 3 bases and the V segment lost 5 bases, leaving 8 bases of the junction unmatched. CDR3 length: 16 amino acids. Germline CDR1 SGHVS, CDR2 FQNEAQ. CDR3 in DNA: TGTGCCAGCAGCGAACTGGGACTAGCGGGCCTCTACGAGCAGTACTTC. It is translated as CASSELGLAGLYEQYF. Complete variable domain (other parts from reference TRBV7-8 and TRBJ2-7): GAGVSQSPRYKVAKRGQDVALRCDPISGHVSLFWYQQALGQGPEFLTYFQNEAQLDKSGLPSDRFFAERPEGSVSTLKIQRTQQEDSAVYLCASSELGLAGLYEQYFGPGTRLTVT.

The V call is TRBV18, the J call TRBJ2-1; a weak D match, TRBD1 (6 bases). Deletions cut 2 bases from V and 6 bases from J, with 11 bases between. CDR1 and CDR2 (germline): KGHSH, LQKENI. The CDR3 extends over 14 amino acids. CDR3 nucleotide sequence: TGTGCCAGCTCACCAGAAGGGGGAAGCAATGAGCAGTTCTTC. Protein: CASSPEGGSNEQFF.

The chain employs TRBV9 and TRBJ1-1; 7 bases line up with TRBD1. V shed 4 bases, J shed 3 bases, and the junction held 9 bases outside the gene matches. The germline V gene has CDR1 SGDLS and CDR2 YYNGEE. The CDR3 consists of 15 residues. The CDR3 reads CASSIHRGDYTEAFF. CDR3 sequence (DNA): TGTGCCAGCAGCATTCACAGGGGAGATTACACTGAAGCTTTCTTT.

The chain joins TRBV4-1 to TRBJ2-7; D remains unclear. The germline V gene encodes CDR1 MGHRA and CDR2 YSYEKL. V shed 0 bases and J shed 4 bases, with 7 bases lying between them. The CDR3 runs 13 residues. Written as DNA, the CDR3 is TGCGCCAGCAGCCAAGATATCGTTTACGAGCAGTACTTC. Amino acid sequence: CASSQDIVYEQYF.

As DNA, the CDR3 is TGTGCCAGCAGTCGGATAGGGGGAAACGAGCAGTACTTC. This encodes CASSRIGGNEQYF. The J gene is TRBJ2-7, the V gene TRBV28, with D possibly being TRBD1 (6 bases). V lost 5 bases and J 5 bases, leaving 13 bases between the germline ends. The CDR3 consists of 13 residues. CDR1 and CDR2 (germline): MDHEN, SYDVKM.

The chain recombines TRBV28 with TRBJ2-7, with TRBD2 matching 10 bases. This CDR3 is 15 amino acids long. Germline CDR1 reads MDHEN; CDR2 reads SYDVKM. The V gene end was trimmed by 5 bases and the J gene end by 5 bases; junction bases not matched to a gene: 9. The CDR3 region has the DNA TGTGCCAGCAGTCCCGGACTAGCGGCTTCTAACGAGCAGTACTTC. As protein: CASSPGLAASNEQYF.

The J gene is TRBJ1-4, the V gene TRBV28; D not resolved. Germline V gene data show CDR1 as MDHEN and CDR2 as SYDVKM. Trimming pared 3 bases from V and 7 bases from J, leaving 9 bases between. This CDR3 is built from 13 residues. The CDR3 loop reads CASSFIRSEKLFF. Here the CDR3 DNA reads TGTGCCAGCAGTTTCATAAGGAGTGAAAAACTGTTTTTT. Filled out from reference TRBV28 and TRBJ1-4, the complete variable domain reads DVKVTQSSRYLVKRTGEKVFLECVQDMDHENMFWYRQDPGLGLRLIYFSYDVKMKEKGDIPEGYSVSREKKERFSLILESASTNQTSMYLCASSFIRSEKLFFGSGTQLSVL.

The chain couples TRBV3-1 (or the pseudogene TRBV3-2) to TRBJ2-1; 9 bases map to TRBD2. Germline CDR1 LGHDT, CDR2 YNNKEL (reference sequence). The CDR3 is made up of 15 amino acids. V trimming: 1 base; J trimming: 7 bases; junction bases outside the gene matches: 5. The CDR3 reads CASSQARGGANEQFF. DNA of the CDR3: TGTGCCAGCAGCCAAGCGCGCGGGGGGGCAAATGAGCAGTTCTTC.

Relative to its sample, this clone is medium-sized (0.01 to 0.1%). Other nucleotide sequences from this sample produce the same CDR3. The rearrangement links TRBV5-1 to TRBJ1-3; 7 nucleotides match TRBD1. V was clipped by 4 bases and J by 4 bases; unmatched bases: 5. The CDR3 length is 14 residues. Germline CDR1 reads SGHRS; CDR2 reads YFSETQ. This chain's CDR3 is CASSPQGTGNTIYF. In DNA form, the CDR3 reads TGCGCCAGCAGCCCACAGGGGACAGGAAACACCATATATTTT. Combining the CDR3 with reference TRBV5-1 and TRBJ1-3 gives the whole variable domain KAGVTQTPRYLIKTRGQQVTLSCSPISGHRSVSWYQQTPGQGLQFLFEYFSETQRNKGNFPGRFSGRQFSNSRSEMNVSTLELGDSALYLCASSPQGTGNTIYFGEGSWLTVV.

This clone was recorded once. The sample contains more than one DNA sequence encoding this CDR3. The genes are TRBV7-9 and TRBJ1-1; D ambiguous. V lost 0 bases to trimming and J lost 2 bases, with 7 bases between them. CDR1 SEHNR and CDR2 FQNEAQ come from the germline V gene (reference sequence). The CDR3 is 14 amino acids. The CDR3 protein is CASSLAGGNTEAFF. CDR3 bases: TGTGCCAGCAGCTTAGCAGGCGGAAACACTGAAGCTTTCTTT.

The gene calls are TRBV10-3 and TRBJ2-7, with D perhaps matching TRBD2 (5 bases). The CDR3 runs to 12 residues. The V gene's germline CDR1 is ENHRY and CDR2 SYGVKD. V lost 5 bases, J lost 3 bases, and 8 bases lay in between. CDR3 in DNA: TGTGCCATCAGTTCGGGGAACTACGAGCAGTACTTC. Translating gives CAISSGNYEQYF.

The rearrangement links TRBV6-2 or TRBV6-3 to TRBJ2-7; D possibly corresponds to TRBD1 (7 bases). The CDR3 sequence is 18 residues long. Trimming pared 4 bases from V and 2 bases from J, leaving 24 bases between. CDR1 is MNHEY and CDR2 is SVGEGT in the germline V gene. As DNA, the CDR3 is TGTGCCAGCAGTTCAATGGGGGGAAGGGGACAGAATACCTACGAGCAGTACTTC. This codes for CASSSMGGRGQNTYEQYF.

The chain carries TRBV19 and TRBJ1-5, with D perhaps matching TRBD1 (6 bases). Trimming took off 0 bases at V and 0 bases at J, with 9 bases between the two ends. Germline V gene data show CDR1 as LNHDA and CDR2 as SQIVND (reference sequence). This CDR3 has 16 residues. DNA of the CDR3: TGTGCCAGTAGTATAGAGGCACAGGGTAGCAATCAGCCCCAGCATTTT. Translated: CASSIEAQGSNQPQHF.

In its sample, this clone was seen a few times. The V gene is TRBV7-9, the J gene TRBJ2-5, with D perhaps TRBD2 (6 bases). Per germline, CDR1 SEHNR and CDR2 FQNEAQ (reference sequence). V was trimmed by 4 bases and J by 5 bases, leaving 14 bases between them. The CDR3 sequence is 14 residues long. As DNA, the CDR3 is TGTGCCAGCAGCTCGGGACTGGGGTGGGAGACCCAGTACTTC. Its translation: CASSSGLGWETQYF.

The chain carries TRBV7-6 and TRBJ2-2; tentative D call: TRBD2 (5 bases). Trimming left V 1 base short and J 1 base short, with 13 bases between. This CDR3 region has 17 residues. Looked up from germline, CDR1 is SGHVS and CDR2 is FNYEAQ. This chain's CDR3 is CASSLGGRGLNTGELFF. The DNA of the CDR3 is TGTGCCAGCAGCTTAGGTGGGAGAGGTTTGAACACCGGGGAGCTGTTTTTT.

This rearrangement joins TRBV29-1 to TRBJ1-2; 7 positions agree with TRBD1. Germline-derived CDR1 and CDR2 are SQVTM and ANQGSEA. The CDR3 contains 15 residues. J gave up 0 bases and V 4 bases, and 8 bases lay outside the gene matches. This CDR3 is CSVGKSGTANYGYTF. CDR3 sequence (DNA): TGCAGCGTTGGCAAATCCGGGACAGCTAACTATGGCTACACCTTC.